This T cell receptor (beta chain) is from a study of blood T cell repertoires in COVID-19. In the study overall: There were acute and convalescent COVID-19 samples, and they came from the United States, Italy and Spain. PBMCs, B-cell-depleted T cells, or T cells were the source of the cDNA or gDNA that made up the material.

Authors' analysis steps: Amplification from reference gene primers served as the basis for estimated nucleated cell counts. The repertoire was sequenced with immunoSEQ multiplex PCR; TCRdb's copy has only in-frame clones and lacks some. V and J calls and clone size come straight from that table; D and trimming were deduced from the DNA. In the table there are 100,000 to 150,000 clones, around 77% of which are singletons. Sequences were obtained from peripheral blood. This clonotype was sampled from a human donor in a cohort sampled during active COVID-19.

The CDR3 DNA is TGTGCCAGCAGTGCCGGGACAGCAAACACTGAAGCTTTCTTT. Residues: CASSAGTANTEAFF. The chain employs TRBV28 and TRBJ1-1; 7 nucleotides line up with TRBD1. The CDR3 sequence is 14 residues long. The germline V gene encodes CDR1 MDHEN and CDR2 SYDVKM. J was trimmed by 2 bases and V by 5 bases; bases with no gene match: 5.